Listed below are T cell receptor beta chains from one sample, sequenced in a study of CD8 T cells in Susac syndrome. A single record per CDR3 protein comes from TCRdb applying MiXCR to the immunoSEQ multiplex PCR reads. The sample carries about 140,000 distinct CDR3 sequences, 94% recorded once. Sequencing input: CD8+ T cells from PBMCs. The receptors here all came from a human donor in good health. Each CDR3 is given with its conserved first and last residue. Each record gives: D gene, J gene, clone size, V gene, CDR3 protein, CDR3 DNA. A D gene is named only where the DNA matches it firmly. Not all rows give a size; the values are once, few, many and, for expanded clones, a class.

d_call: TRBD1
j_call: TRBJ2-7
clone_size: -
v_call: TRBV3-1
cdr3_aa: CATRTGPPYEQYF
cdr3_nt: TGTGCCACCCGGACAGGCCCGCCCTACGAGCAGTACTTC

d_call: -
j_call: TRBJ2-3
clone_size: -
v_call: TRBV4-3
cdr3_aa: CASSQEDRRDRADTQYF
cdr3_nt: TGCGCCAGCAGCCAAGAGGATCGGCGGGATAGGGCAGATACGCAGTATTTT

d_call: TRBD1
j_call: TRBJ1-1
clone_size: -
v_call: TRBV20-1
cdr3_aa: CSAPNTGEGTEAFF
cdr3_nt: TGCAGTGCTCCTAACACAGGGGAGGGCACTGAAGCTTTCTTT

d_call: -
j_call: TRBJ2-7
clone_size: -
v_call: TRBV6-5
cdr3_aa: CASSYSGTLEQYF
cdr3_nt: TGTGCCAGCAGTTACTCGGGAACACTCGAGCAGTACTTC

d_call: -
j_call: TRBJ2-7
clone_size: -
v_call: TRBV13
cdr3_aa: CASSLASRNTYEQYF
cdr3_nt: TGTGCCAGCAGCTTAGCTTCCAGGAATACCTACGAGCAGTACTTC

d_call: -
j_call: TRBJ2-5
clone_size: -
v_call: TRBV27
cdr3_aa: CASSYIDRASETQYF
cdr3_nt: TGTGCCAGCAGTTATATAGACCGGGCCTCCGAGACCCAGTACTTC

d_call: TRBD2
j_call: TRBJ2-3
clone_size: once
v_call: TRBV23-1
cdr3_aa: CASSQATGGERIDTQYF
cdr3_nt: TGCGCCAGCAGTCAGGCCACGGGGGGTGAACGGATCGATACGCAGTATTTT

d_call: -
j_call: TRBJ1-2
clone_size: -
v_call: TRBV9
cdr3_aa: CASSGTRLLDGYTF
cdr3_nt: TGTGCCAGCAGCGGAACCCGCCTTTTAGATGGCTACACCTTC

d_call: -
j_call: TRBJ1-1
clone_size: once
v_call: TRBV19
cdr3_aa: CASNRGTEAFF
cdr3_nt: TGTGCCAGTAACCGGGGGACTGAAGCTTTCTTT

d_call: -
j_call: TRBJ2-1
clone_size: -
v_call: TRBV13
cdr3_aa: CASSSLPNEQFF
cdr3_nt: TGTGCCAGCAGCTCCCTCCCCAATGAGCAGTTCTTC

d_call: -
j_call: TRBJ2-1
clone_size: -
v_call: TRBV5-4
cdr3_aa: CASSSIHGFHEQFF
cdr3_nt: TGTGCCAGCAGCTCTATTCACGGGTTCCATGAGCAGTTCTTC

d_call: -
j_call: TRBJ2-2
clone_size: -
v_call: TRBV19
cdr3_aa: CASSIAHTGELFF
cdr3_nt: TGTGCCAGTAGTATAGCCCACACCGGGGAGCTGTTTTTT

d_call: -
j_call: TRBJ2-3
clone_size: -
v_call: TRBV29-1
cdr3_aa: CSVEGVSTDTQYF
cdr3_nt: TGCAGCGTTGAAGGGGTTAGCACAGATACGCAGTATTTT

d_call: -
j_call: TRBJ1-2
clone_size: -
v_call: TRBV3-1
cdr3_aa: CASSPIQVGSNYGYTF
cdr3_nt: TGTGCCAGCAGCCCGATTCAAGTAGGGTCTAACTATGGCTACACCTTC

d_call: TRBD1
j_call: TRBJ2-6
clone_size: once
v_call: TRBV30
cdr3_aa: CAWSAWDSKSGANVLTF
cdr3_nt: TGTGCCTGGAGCGCCTGGGACAGCAAGTCTGGGGCCAACGTCCTGACTTTC

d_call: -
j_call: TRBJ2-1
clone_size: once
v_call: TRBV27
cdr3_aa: CASSFHFGGPALNNEQFF
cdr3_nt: TGTGCCAGCAGTTTCCATTTTGGGGGCCCCGCACTGAACAATGAGCAGTTCTTC

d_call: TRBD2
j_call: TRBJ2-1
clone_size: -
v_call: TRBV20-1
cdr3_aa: CSARGRLAGGSYNEQFF
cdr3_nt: TGCAGTGCTAGAGGGCGGCTAGCGGGGGGCTCCTACAATGAGCAGTTCTTC

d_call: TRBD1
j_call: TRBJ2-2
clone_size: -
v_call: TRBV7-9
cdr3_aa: CASSLVGRTGGQREELFF
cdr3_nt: TGTGCCAGCAGCTTAGTGGGACGGACAGGGGGCCAACGCGAGGAGCTGTTTTTT

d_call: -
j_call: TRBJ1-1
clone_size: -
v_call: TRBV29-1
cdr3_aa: CSAKNTEAFF
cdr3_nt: TGCAGCGCCAAGAACACTGAAGCTTTCTTT

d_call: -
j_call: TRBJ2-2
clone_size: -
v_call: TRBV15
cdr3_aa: CATSGDPTQFGELFF
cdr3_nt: TGTGCCACCAGCGGGGACCCCACCCAATTCGGGGAGCTGTTTTTT

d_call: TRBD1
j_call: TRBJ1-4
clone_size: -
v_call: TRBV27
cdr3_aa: CASSLTGGNEKLFF
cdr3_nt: TGTGCCAGCAGTTTGACAGGGGGGAATGAAAAACTGTTTTTT

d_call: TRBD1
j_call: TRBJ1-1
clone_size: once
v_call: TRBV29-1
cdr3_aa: CSDVQGFPEAFF
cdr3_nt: TGCAGCGACGTACAGGGGTTCCCTGAAGCTTTCTTT

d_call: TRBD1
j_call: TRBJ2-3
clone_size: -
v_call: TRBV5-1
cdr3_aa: CASSLAGTVITDTQYF
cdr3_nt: TGCGCCAGCAGCTTGGCCGGGACAGTTATCACAGATACGCAGTATTTT

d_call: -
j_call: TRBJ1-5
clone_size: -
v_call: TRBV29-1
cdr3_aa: CSVAGTYSNQPQHF
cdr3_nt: TGCAGCGTTGCTGGCACCTATAGCAATCAGCCCCAGCATTTT

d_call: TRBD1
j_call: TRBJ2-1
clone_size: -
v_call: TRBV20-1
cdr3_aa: CSAREFRDRVGNEQFF
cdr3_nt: TGCAGTGCTAGAGAATTTAGGGACAGGGTTGGCAATGAGCAGTTCTTC

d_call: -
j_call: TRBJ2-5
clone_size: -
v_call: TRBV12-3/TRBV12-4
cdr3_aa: CASTKFRAEETQYF
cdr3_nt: TGTGCCAGCACTAAATTCAGGGCGGAAGAGACCCAGTACTTC